This T cell receptor (beta chain) emerged from a study of identical twins. Losses at the gene ends were 3 bases for V and 6 bases for J; bases not matched to a gene: 4. The CDR3 spans 15 residues. Germline V gene data show CDR1 as SGHRS and CDR2 as YFSETQ. TCRdb reanalysed the 5' RACE reads using MiXCR and keeps one entry per CDR3 protein. The sample lists more than 400,000 distinct CDR3 sequences, over 12% occurring once. The sample also formed part of further work on yellow fever vaccine responses in identical twins.

The sequence came from a woman between 18 and 30 years old in good health. The sequenced sample consisted of CD4+ T cells sorted from blood. The genes are TRBV5-1 and TRBJ2-1; TRBD2 aligns across 12 bases. CDR3 in DNA: TGCGCCAGCAGCTACCCGACTAGCGGGAGCAATGAGCAGTTCTTC. Protein: CASSYPTSGSNEQFF.